This TCR beta chain originates from a study of blood T cell repertoires in COVID-19. Background on the study: Acute and convalescent COVID-19 samples came from the United States, Italy and Spain. Sources were T cells, B-cell-depleted T cells, or PBMCs; the material itself was cDNA or gDNA.

Per the study methods: Scientists estimated how many nucleated cells there were by amplifying reference gene primers. Profiled with immunoSEQ multiplex PCR; TCRdb holds only in-frame clones, not every one. The DNA gave D and trimming, while V, J and clone size come from that table. Counted here are 90,000 to 150,000 clones, roughly 89% occurring once; the ten biggest clones make up about a fifth. Germline CDR1 and CDR2: SGHVS and FNYEAQ. This CDR3 has 13 residues. V gave up 3 bases and J gave up 6 bases; unmatched junction bases: 4. J is TRBJ1-2 and V is TRBV7-6; TRBD1 matches at 7 bases. Sequenced: peripheral blood. This clonotype originated in a human donor with acute or convalescent COVID-19. The donor label of this sample is uncertain. CDR3 region: CASSFRQGDGYTF. The CDR3 coding sequence is TGTGCCAGCAGCTTCCGACAGGGTGATGGCTACACCTTC.